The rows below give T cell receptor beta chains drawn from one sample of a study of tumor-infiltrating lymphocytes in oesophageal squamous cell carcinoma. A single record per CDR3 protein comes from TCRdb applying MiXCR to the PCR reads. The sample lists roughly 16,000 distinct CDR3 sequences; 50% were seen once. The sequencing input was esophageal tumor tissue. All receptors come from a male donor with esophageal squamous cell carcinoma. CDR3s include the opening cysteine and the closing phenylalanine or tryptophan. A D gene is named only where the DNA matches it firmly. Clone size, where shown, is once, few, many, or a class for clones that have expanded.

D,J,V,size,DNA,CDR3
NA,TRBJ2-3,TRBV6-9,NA,TGTGCCAGCAGTTACTCCAATAATTTTAGGGCAGATACGCAGTATTTT,CASSYSNNFRADTQYF
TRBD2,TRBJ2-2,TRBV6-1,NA,TGTGCCAGCAGTACCCGGACTAGCGGGAGGTTTGCCGGGGAGCTGTTTTTT,CASSTRTSGRFAGELFF
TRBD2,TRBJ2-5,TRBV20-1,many,TGCAGTGCTAGAGAAACGGGAGGGCGGGGGGAGACCCAGTACTTC,CSARETGGRGETQYF
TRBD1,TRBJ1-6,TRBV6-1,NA,TGTGCCAGCAGGACAGGGTTGTATAATTCACCCCTCCACTTT,CASRTGLYNSPLHF
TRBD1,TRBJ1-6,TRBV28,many,TGTGCCAGCAGTAACACAGGGGAGGTTTCCTATAATTCACCCCTCCACTTT,CASSNTGEVSYNSPLHF
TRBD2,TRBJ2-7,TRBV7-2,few,TGTGCCAGCAGCCCTGGGACTAGCTCCTACAATGAGCAGTACTTC,CASSPGTSSYNEQYF
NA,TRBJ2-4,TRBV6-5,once,TGTGCCAGCAGTAGAAGGACAACCTTCTCTAATTCACCCCTCCACTTC,CASSRRTTFSNSPLHF
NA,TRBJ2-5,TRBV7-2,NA,TGTGCCAGCAGCCGGCCGAGGGGCCAAGAGACCCAGTACTTC,CASSRPRGQETQYF
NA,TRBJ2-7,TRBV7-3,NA,TGTGCCAGCAGCTTAGGACCCGACAGTTACGAGCAGTACTTC,CASSLGPDSYEQYF
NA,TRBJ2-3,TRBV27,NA,TGTGCCAGCAGTTTATCCTTTAATCGAGATACGCAGTATTTT,CASSLSFNRDTQYF
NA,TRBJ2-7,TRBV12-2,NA,TGTGCAAGTCGACAGGGACCTTCCTACGAGCAGTACTTC,CASRQGPSYEQYF
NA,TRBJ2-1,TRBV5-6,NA,TGTGCCAGCAGCTTGGTGGGGACGGGTTACAATGAGCAGTTCTTC,CASSLVGTGYNEQFF
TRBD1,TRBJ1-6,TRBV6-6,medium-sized,TGTGCCAGCAGTTACTGGACAGGAAGGTTCTCACCCCTCCACTTT,CASSYWTGRFSPLHF
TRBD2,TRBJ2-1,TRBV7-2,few,TGTGCCAGCAGGGCTACTAGCGGGGGGGCTTACAATGAGCAGTTCTTC,CASRATSGGAYNEQFF
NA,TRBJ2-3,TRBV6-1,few,TGTGCCAGCAGTCCGAGCCAGGATACGCAGTATTTT,CASSPSQDTQYF
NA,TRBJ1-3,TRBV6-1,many,TGTGCCAGCAGAACAGTAAGCTCTGGAAACACCATATATTTT,CASRTVSSGNTIYF
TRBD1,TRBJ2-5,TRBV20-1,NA,TGCAGTGCGTCGGGTCTAGGACAGGCCTACAATGAGCAGTACTTC,CSASGLGQAYNEQYF
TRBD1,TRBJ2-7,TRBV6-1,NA,TGTGCCAGCAGTGACCCTCAGGGGGTAGTCGACGAGCAGTACTTC,CASSDPQGVVDEQYF
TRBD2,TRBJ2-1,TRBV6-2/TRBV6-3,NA,TGTGCCAGCAGTGTTGGACTAGTTAGCGTTGAGCAGTTCTTC,CASSVGLVSVEQFF
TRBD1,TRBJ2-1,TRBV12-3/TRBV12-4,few,TGTGCCAGCAGTTGGACAGGGGGTGAGCAGTTCTTC,CASSWTGGEQFF
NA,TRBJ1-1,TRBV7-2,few,TGTGCCAGCAGCTTACAGCGGGTTATGAACACTGAAGCTTTCTTT,CASSLQRVMNTEAFF
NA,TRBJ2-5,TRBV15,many,TGTGCCACCGGCAGGCCGAACCCTAAGACCCAGTACTTC,CATGRPNPKTQYF
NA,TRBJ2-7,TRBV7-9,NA,TGTGCCAGCAGCTTTAACGGGGACTACGAGCAGTACTTC,CASSFNGDYEQYF
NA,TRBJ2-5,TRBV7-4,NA,TGTGCCAGCAGCCCCCAGGGCTGGGAGACCCAGTACTTC,CASSPQGWETQYF